Each of the 5 T cell receptor beta chains below was sequenced from the same sample in a study of breast tumors, draining lymph nodes, adjacent tissues. Axillary draining lymph nodes of breast cancer patients supplied the node samples. TCRdb re-analysed the multiplex PCR reads in MiXCR, keeping a single row per CDR3 protein. The sample carries 80,000 to 130,000 distinct CDR3 sequences, approximately 21% recorded once. Material: axillary lymph node tissue. The receptor set was obtained from a female donor with breast cancer. Some clones in this sample may be carry-over from other donors' samples.

This clonotype has a count of ten or more. Here the CDR3 reads CASSVGTVSYEQYF. CDR3 DNA: TGTGCCAGCAGCGTAGGGACGGTATCCTACGAGCAGTACTTC. This rearrangement joins TRBV9 to TRBJ2-7; D gene unclear. Trimming pared 0 bases from V and 1 base from J, leaving 8 bases between. Per the germline V gene, CDR1 is SGDLS and CDR2 is YYNGEE. This CDR3 has 14 residues. Drawing the rest from reference TRBV9 and TRBJ2-7, the complete variable domain is DSGVTQTPKHLITATGQRVTLRCSPRSGDLSVYWYQQSLDQGLQFLIQYYNGEERAKGNILERFSAQQFPDLHSELNLSSLELGDSALYFCASSVGTVSYEQYFGPGTRLTVT.

This clonotype has ten or more counts. The chain carries TRBV5-6 and TRBJ1-4; 9 bases match TRBD1. With 3 bases clipped from V and 6 bases from J, the junction kept 6 bases outside the gene matches. From germline, CDR1 is SGHDT and CDR2 YYEEEE. This CDR3 has 15 residues. CDR3 nucleotides: TGTGCCAGCAGCTGGACCGGGACAGGGCATGAAAAACTGTTTTTT. It encodes CASSWTGTGHEKLFF.

Only a few counts were recorded for this clonotype. The chain is built from TRBV2 and TRBJ2-6, with D unclear. V lost 3 bases to trimming and J lost 2 bases, with 2 bases between them. The CDR3 contains 13 residues. Germline CDR1 reads SNHLY; CDR2 reads FYNNEI. CDR3: CASSDAGANVLTF. The CDR3, as DNA: TGTGCCAGCAGTGATGCTGGGGCCAACGTCCTGACTTTC.

This clonotype was recorded at least ten times. The chain uses TRBV2 and TRBJ1-5, with 10 bases identical to TRBD1. This CDR3 comprises 15 residues. The V and J ends lost 10 bases and 2 bases, in that order; junction bases with no gene match: 8. Germline CDR1 SNHLY, CDR2 FYNNEI. In DNA form, the CDR3 reads TGTGCCACTACACCGGGACAGGGGCGCAATCAGCCCCAGCATTTT. Amino acids: CATTPGQGRNQPQHF.

This clonotype is a singleton in its sample. It may be a read error: a sequence one base away is much more abundant. The chain uses TRBV5-4 and TRBJ2-2, with 7 nucleotides matching TRBD2. The CDR3 consists of 16 residues. Germline V lookup: CDR1 SGHNT, CDR2 YYREEE (reference sequence). The chain's CDR3 is CASSLGLAENTGGLFF. Here the CDR3 DNA reads TGTGCCAGCAGCTTGGGACTAGCAGAGAACACCGGGGGGCTGTTTTTT.